A single sample is the source of the 8 T cell receptor beta chains below, sequenced in a study of blood T cell repertoires in COVID-19. The data were produced by immunoSEQ multiplex PCR, yet TCRdb's version contains in-frame clones alone and is incomplete. The table shows 250,000 or so clones, with over 65% occurring only once. The source material was peripheral blood. The source is a woman over 75 with acute or convalescent COVID-19.

The sample holds a few counts of this clone. This chain joins TRBV16 and TRBJ1-2; D perhaps matches TRBD1 (5 bases). The V end lost 4 bases, the J end lost 8 bases, and 14 bases lay between the germline ends. The length of the CDR3 is 13 residues. Germline-derived CDR1 and CDR2 are KGHSY and FQNENV. As DNA, the CDR3 is TGTGCCAGCAGCCGCTCAGGGTTGGACGGCTACACCTTC. This encodes CASSRSGLDGYTF.

This clone has more than one count but fewer than ten. The chain recombines TRBV15 with TRBJ2-1; 7 bases fit TRBD2. This CDR3 is 15 amino acids long. J lost 7 bases, V lost 1 base, and 7 bases had no gene match. Per germline, CDR1 LNHNV and CDR2 YYDKDF (reference sequence). In DNA form, the CDR3 reads TGTGCCACCAGCAGAGCGCCAGGGACTAAGAATGAGCAGTTCTTC. Translation gives CATSRAPGTKNEQFF. The full variable domain, with the rest looked up from reference TRBV15 and TRBJ2-1, is DAMVIQNPRYQVTQFGKPVTLSCSQTLNHNVMYWYQQKSSQAPKLLFHYYDKDFNNEADTPDNFQSRRPNTSFCFLDIRSPGLGDTAMYLCATSRAPGTKNEQFFGPGTRLTVL.

V gene TRBV13 combines with J gene TRBJ1-2; D possibly corresponds to TRBD1 (6 bases). The CDR3 has 14 residues. CDR1 and CDR2 (germline): PRHDT, FYEKMQ (reference sequence). Trimming removed 5 bases from V and 4 bases from J, with 14 bases in between. The CDR3 here is CASSRKTGLYGYTF. In DNA form, the CDR3 reads TGTGCCAGCAGCCGAAAAACAGGGCTCTATGGCTACACCTTC.

This clone was counted only a few times. The V gene is TRBV6-5, the J gene TRBJ1-5; 9 bases are a match to TRBD1. From germline, CDR1 is MNHEY and CDR2 SVGAGI. The CDR3 has 13 amino acids. The J segment lost 5 bases and the V segment lost 8 bases, leaving 4 bases of the junction unmatched. This CDR3 is CASGRQGDQPQHF. In nucleotides, the CDR3 is TGTGCCAGCGGAAGACAGGGGGATCAGCCCCAGCATTTT.

This clone was observed once. For the CDR3, the DNA is TGCAGTGCTAGTAGCGCGGGGGGGCGGGGAGTCACAGATACGCAGTATTTT. This sequence encodes CSASSAGGRGVTDTQYF. This sequence joins TRBV20-1 and TRBJ2-3; 9 bases are shared with TRBD2. Germline CDR1 is DFQATT and CDR2 is SNEGSKA (reference sequence). V shed 3 bases and J 2 bases; nucleotides not matched to a gene: 12. This CDR3 has 17 residues.

This clone came up once. The gene calls are TRBV6-5 and TRBJ2-1, with 8 bases fitting TRBD2. The CDR3 is 16 residues long. V lost 0 bases, J lost 7 bases, and 8 bases stayed unmatched. CDR1 is MNHEY, CDR2 SVGAGI, per germline. CDR3 in DNA: TGTGCCAGCAGTTACTCTGGGCTAGCGGGTGCGAATGAGCAGTTCTTC. This sequence encodes CASSYSGLAGANEQFF.

The chain carries TRBV30 and TRBJ2-3; TRBD1 matches at 7 bases. CDR3 size: 14 residues. Germline V gene sequence: CDR1 GTSNPN, CDR2 SVGIG (reference sequence). V was clipped by 3 bases and J by 1 base; unmatched bases: 4. In nucleotides, the CDR3 is TGTGCCTGGAGCGGGACAGCCCGCACAGATACGCAGTATTTT. Its protein product is CAWSGTARTDTQYF.

As DNA, the CDR3 is TGCGCCAGCAGCCGACCCGACAGGGAGAATGAAAAACTGTTTTTT. Encoded protein: CASSRPDRENEKLFF. The chain uses TRBV4-1 and TRBJ1-4; 7 nucleotides line up with TRBD1. J gave up 5 bases and V 4 bases, and 7 bases lay outside the gene matches. This CDR3 contains 15 residues. The germline V gene encodes CDR1 MGHRA and CDR2 YSYEKL.